This T cell receptor (beta chain) was sequenced in a study of a mutant IDH1 vaccine in newly diagnosed glioma. J gave up 2 bases and V 1 base, and 7 bases lay outside the gene matches. This CDR3 is 17 amino acids long. Germline CDR1 is SGHTA and CDR2 is FQGNSA. Stated time point: week 47, end of study. Vaccinated patients received 300 ug of mutant IDH1 20-mer peptide per dose, with topical imiquimod. This clone came up a few times. No antigen is known for it. Clones were sequenced by immunoSEQ multiplex PCR, and TCRdb holds only the in-frame ones, with some missing. The sample contains tens of thousands of clones, 75% to 85% of which appear only once.

The receptor's source is a man aged 35 to 55 with glioma. This rearrangement joins TRBV7-2 to TRBJ2-5; 10 bases align to TRBD2. The sample consisted of PBMCs, taken from a glioma patient whose treatment included an IDH1 peptide vaccine. The CDR3 coding sequence is TGTGCCAGCAGCTTAGTTTCCAGCGGGAGGGGACAAGAGACCCAGTACTTC. It yields the protein CASSLVSSGRGQETQYF.